This T cell receptor (beta chain) was sequenced in a study of CD8+ T cells in alopecia areata. Study-level background: Each day, treated patients took oral tofacitinib twice, at 5 to 10 mg per dose.

V shed 3 bases and J shed 5 bases, with 4 bases lying between them. This CDR3 has 11 amino acids. Germline assignment: CDR1 LNHDA and CDR2 SQIVND (reference sequence). Peripheral blood samples and lesional scalp punch biopsies were obtained from alopecia areata patients. RNA extraction and reverse transcription yielded cDNA as sequencing template. Assay: immunoSEQ multiplex PCR; the TCRdb copy retains only in-frame clones and omits some. The sample contains over 85,000 clones, 41% of which appear only once. General observations from the study: Compared with normal scalp, lesional scalp had higher clonality and more expanded CD8+ clones.

Worth noting for this clone: Antigen: not known. Other nucleotide sequences in the sample specify the same CDR3.

V gene TRBV19 combines with J gene TRBJ2-5; D is ambiguous. Sequenced material: CD4+ T cells sorted from blood. The clonotype originates from a human donor with alopecia areata. The CDR3 DNA is TGTGCCAGTAGTATCTCCGAGACCCAGTACTTC. It translates to CASSISETQYF. Drawing the rest from reference TRBV19 and TRBJ2-5, the complete variable domain is DGGITQSPKYLFRKEGQNVTLSCEQNLNHDAMYWYRQDPGQGLRLIYYSQIVNDFQKGDIAEGYSVSREKKESFPLTVTSAQKNPTAFYLCASSISETQYFGPGTRLLVL.